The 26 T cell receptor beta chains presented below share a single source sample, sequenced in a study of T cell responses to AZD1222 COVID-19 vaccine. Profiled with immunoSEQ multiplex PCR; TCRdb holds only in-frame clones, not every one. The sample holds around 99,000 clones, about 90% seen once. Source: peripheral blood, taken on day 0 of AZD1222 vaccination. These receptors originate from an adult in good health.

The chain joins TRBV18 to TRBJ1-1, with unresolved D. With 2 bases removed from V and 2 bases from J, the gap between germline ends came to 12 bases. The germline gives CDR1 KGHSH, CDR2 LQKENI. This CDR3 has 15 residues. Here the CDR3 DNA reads TGTGCCAGCTCACCAGGTCAGGCCGAAAACACTGAAGCTTTCTTT. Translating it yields CASSPGQAENTEAFF.

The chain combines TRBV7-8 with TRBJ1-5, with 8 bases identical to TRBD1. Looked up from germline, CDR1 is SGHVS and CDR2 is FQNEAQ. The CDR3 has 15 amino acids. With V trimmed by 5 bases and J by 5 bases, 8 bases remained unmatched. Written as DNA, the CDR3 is TGTGCCAGCAGCGGACCCGGGACAGGCTATCAGCCCCAGCATTTT. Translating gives CASSGPGTGYQPQHF. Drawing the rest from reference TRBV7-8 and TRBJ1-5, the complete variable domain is GAGVSQSPRYKVAKRGQDVALRCDPISGHVSLFWYQQALGQGPEFLTYFQNEAQLDKSGLPSDRFFAERPEGSVSTLKIQRTQQEDSAVYLCASSGPGTGYQPQHFGDGTRLSIL.

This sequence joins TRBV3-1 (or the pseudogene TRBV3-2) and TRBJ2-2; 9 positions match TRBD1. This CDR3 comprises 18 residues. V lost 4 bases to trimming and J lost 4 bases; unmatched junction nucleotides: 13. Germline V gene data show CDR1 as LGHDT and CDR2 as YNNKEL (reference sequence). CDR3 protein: CASSRSRPGTGTTGELFF. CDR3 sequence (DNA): TGTGCCAGCAGCCGATCAAGACCCGGGACAGGGACCACCGGGGAGCTGTTTTTT.

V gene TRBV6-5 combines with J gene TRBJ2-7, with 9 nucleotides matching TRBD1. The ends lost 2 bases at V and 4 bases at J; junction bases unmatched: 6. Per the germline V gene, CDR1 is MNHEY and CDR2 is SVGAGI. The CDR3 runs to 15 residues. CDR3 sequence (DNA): TGTGCCAGCAGTTACACCGGACAGGGGTTATACGAGCAGTACTTC. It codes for CASSYTGQGLYEQYF.

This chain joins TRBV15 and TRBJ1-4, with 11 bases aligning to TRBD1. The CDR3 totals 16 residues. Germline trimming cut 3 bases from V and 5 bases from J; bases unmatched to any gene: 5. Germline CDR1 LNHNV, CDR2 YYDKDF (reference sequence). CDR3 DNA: TGTGCCACCAGCAGGAGCCGGGACAGGGGGAATGAAAAACTGTTTTTT. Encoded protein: CATSRSRDRGNEKLFF.

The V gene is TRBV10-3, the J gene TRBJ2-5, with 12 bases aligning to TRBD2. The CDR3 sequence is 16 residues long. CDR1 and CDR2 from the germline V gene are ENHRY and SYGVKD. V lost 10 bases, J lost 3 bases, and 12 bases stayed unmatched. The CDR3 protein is CANLATSGGKKETQYF. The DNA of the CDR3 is TGTGCCAACCTCGCTACTAGCGGGGGGAAAAAAGAGACCCAGTACTTC.

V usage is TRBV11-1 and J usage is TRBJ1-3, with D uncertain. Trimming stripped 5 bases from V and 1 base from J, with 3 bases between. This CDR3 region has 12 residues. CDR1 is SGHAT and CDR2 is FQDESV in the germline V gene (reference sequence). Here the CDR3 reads CASSRSGNTIYF. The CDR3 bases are TGTGCCAGCAGCCGATCTGGAAACACCATATATTTT.

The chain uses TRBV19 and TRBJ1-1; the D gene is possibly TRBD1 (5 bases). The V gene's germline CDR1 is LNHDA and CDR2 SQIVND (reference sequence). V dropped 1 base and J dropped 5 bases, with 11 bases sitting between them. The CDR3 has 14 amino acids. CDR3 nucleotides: TGTGCCAGTAGTATAGTGGGGCTGGGAACTGAAGCTTTCTTT. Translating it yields CASSIVGLGTEAFF.

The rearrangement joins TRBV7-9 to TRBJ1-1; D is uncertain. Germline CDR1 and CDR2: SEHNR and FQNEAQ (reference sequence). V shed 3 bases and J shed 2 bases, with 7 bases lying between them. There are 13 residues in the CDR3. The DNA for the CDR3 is TGTGCCAGCAGCTTGGTAGCAAACACTGAAGCTTTCTTT. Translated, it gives CASSLVANTEAFF.

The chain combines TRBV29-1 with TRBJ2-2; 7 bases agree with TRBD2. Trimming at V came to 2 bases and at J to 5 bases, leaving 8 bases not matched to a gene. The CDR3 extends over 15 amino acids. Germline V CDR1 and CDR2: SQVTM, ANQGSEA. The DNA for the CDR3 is TGCAGCGTTGAACGCGGGGGACGAGGGACCGGGGAGCTGTTTTTT. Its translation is CSVERGGRGTGELFF.

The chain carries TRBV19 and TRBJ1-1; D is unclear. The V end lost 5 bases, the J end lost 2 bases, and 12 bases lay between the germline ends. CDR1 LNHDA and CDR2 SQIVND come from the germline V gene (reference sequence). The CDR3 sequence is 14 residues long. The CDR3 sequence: CASSSGSSNTEAFF. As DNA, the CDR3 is TGTGCCAGTAGTTCAGGTTCTTCCAACACTGAAGCTTTCTTT.

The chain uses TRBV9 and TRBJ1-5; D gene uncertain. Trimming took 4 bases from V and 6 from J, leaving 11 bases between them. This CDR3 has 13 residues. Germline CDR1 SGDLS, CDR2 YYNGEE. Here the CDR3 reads CASSPGLGQPQHF. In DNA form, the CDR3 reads TGTGCCAGCAGCCCCGGACTCGGTCAGCCCCAGCATTTT.

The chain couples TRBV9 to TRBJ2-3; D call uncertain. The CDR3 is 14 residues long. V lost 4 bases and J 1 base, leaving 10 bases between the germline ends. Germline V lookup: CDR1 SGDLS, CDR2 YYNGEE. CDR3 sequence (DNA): TGTGCCAGCAGCCCCCGCCTTGGCACAGATACGCAGTATTTT. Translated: CASSPRLGTDTQYF. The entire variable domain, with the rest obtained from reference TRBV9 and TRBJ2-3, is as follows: DSGVTQTPKHLITATGQRVTLRCSPRSGDLSVYWYQQSLDQGLQFLIQYYNGEERAKGNILERFSAQQFPDLHSELNLSSLELGDSALYFCASSPRLGTDTQYFGPGTRLTVL.

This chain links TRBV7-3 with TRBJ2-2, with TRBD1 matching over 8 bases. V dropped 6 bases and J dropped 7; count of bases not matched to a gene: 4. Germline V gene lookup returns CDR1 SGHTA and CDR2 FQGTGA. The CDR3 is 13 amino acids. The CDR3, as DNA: TGTGCCAGCAGTCCAGGGGGCAGCGGGGAGCTGTTTTTT. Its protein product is CASSPGGSGELFF.

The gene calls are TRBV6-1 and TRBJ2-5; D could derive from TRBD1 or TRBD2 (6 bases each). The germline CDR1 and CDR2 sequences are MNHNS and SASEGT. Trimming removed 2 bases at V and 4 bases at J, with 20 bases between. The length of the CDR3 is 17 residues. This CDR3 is CASSEPWRAPRGETQYF. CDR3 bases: TGTGCCAGCAGTGAACCTTGGAGGGCCCCCAGGGGAGAGACCCAGTACTTC.

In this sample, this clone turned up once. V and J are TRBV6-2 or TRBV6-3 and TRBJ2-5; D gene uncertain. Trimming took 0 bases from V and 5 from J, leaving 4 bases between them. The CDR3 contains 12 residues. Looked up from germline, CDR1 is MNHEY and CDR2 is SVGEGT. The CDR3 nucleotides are TGTGCCAGCAGTTACTCGGGGGAGACCCAGTACTTC. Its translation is CASSYSGETQYF.

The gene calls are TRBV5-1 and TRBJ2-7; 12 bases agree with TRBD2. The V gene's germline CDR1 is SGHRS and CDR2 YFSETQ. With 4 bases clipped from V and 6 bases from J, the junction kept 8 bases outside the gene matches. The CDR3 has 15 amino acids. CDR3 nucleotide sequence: TGCGCCAGCAGCCTAGCGGGGGGGAGATTCGGCGAGCAGTACTTC. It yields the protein CASSLAGGRFGEQYF. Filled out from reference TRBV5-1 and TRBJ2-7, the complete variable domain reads KAGVTQTPRYLIKTRGQQVTLSCSPISGHRSVSWYQQTPGQGLQFLFEYFSETQRNKGNFPGRFSGRQFSNSRSEMNVSTLELGDSALYLCASSLAGGRFGEQYFGPGTRLTVT.

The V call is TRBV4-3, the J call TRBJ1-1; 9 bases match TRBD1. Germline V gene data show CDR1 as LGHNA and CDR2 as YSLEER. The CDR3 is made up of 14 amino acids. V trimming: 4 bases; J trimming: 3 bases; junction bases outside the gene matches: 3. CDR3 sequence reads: CASSPRTGDTEAFF. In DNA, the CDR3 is TGCGCCAGCAGCCCACGGACAGGGGACACTGAAGCTTTCTTT.

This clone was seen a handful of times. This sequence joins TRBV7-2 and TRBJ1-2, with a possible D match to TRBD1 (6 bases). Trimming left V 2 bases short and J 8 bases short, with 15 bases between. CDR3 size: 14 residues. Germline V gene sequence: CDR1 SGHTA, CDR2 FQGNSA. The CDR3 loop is CASSLLGGADGYTF. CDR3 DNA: TGTGCCAGCAGCTTATTGGGGGGCGCGGACGGCTACACCTTC.

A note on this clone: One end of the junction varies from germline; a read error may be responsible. CDR3 sequence reads: CASSLGTGGGGNF. In nucleotides, the CDR3 is TGTGCCAGCAGCTTAGGGACAGGGGGCGGAGGGAATTTT. This chain links TRBV7-2 with TRBJ1-3, with 11 bases fitting TRBD1. This CDR3 comprises 13 residues. The germline CDR1 and CDR2 sequences are SGHTA and FQGNSA.

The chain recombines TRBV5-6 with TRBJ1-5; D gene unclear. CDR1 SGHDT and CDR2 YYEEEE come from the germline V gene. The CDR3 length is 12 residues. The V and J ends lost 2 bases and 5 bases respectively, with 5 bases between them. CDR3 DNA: TGTGCCAGCAGCTTCGTGGATCAGCCCCAGCATTTT. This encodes CASSFVDQPQHF.

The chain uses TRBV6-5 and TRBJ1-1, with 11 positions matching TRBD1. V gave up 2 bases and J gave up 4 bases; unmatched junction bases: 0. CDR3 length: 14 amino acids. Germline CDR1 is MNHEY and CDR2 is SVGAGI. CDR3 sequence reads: CASSYGTGGTEAFF. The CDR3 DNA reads TGTGCCAGCAGTTACGGGACAGGGGGCACTGAAGCTTTCTTT.

The CDR3 DNA reads TGTGCCAGCAGTTCGGTTAGGGGAGGGGAGCAGTACTTC. The encoded protein is CASSSVRGGEQYF. The chain uses TRBV12-3 or TRBV12-4 and TRBJ2-7, with TRBD2 matching over 7 bases. Trimming cost V 4 bases and J 7 bases; bases outside gene matches: 7. The CDR3 length is 13 residues.

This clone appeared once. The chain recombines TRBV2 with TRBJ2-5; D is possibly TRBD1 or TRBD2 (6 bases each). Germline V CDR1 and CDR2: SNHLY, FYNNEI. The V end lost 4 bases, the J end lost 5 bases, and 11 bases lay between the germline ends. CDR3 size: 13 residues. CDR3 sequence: CASSAGAGETQYF. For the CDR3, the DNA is TGTGCCAGCAGTGCGGGGGCGGGTGAGACCCAGTACTTC.

This CDR3 reads CASSSPGQALLEQYF. Here the CDR3 DNA reads TGTGCCAGCAGCTCACCGGGACAGGCACTCCTCGAGCAGTACTTC. This chain uses TRBV7-2 with TRBJ2-7; 8 bases map to TRBD1. V lost 4 bases, J lost 6 bases, and 11 bases stayed unmatched. Germline V gene lookup returns CDR1 SGHTA and CDR2 FQGNSA. The CDR3 covers 15 residues.

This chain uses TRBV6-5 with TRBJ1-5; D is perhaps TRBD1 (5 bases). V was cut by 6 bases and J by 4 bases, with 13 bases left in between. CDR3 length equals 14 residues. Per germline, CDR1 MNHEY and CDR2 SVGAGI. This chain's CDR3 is CASSFLDRNQPQHF. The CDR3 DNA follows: TGTGCCAGCAGCTTTCTTGACAGAAATCAGCCCCAGCATTTT.